This TCR beta chain was recovered during a study of blood T cell repertoires in COVID-19. Across the study: The United States, Italy and Spain were the sources of the acute and convalescent COVID-19 samples.

V shed 2 bases, J shed 2 bases, and the junction held 5 bases outside the gene matches. Germline values: CDR1 KGHSH, CDR2 LQKENI. The CDR3 spans 15 residues. In the authors' methods: The authors estimated nucleated cell counts from reference gene primer amplification. Profiled with immunoSEQ multiplex PCR; TCRdb holds only in-frame clones, not every one. V and J calls and clone size come straight from that table; D and trimming were deduced from the DNA. Of 200,000 to 250,000 clones listed, about 79% are singletons. Clinical history as reported by participants underpinned cohort assignment. The sample was PBMCs or T cells enriched from blood (not recorded which). The chain links TRBV18 to TRBJ2-7; 8 bases agree with TRBD1. This clonotype was sampled from a woman aged 55-69 years who had recovered from COVID-19. CDR3 coding DNA: TGTGCCAGCTCACCAGGGGGACAGGCAACCTACGAGCAGTACTTC. It specifies CASSPGGQATYEQYF.